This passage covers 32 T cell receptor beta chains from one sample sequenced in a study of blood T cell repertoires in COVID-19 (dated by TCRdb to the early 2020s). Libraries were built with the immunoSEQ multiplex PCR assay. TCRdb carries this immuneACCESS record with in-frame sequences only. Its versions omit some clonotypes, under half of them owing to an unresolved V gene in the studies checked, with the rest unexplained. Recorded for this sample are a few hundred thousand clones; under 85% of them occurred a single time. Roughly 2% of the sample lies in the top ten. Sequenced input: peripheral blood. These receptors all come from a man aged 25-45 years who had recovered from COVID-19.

CDR3 protein: CASSFDRGSSWEQYF. DNA for the CDR3: TGCGCCAGCAGTTTCGACAGGGGGTCTTCTTGGGAGCAGTACTTC. The chain uses TRBV5-1 and TRBJ2-7, with 9 bases fitting TRBD1. V trimming: 5 bases; J trimming: 7 bases; junction bases outside the gene matches: 13. Germline loops: CDR1 SGHRS, CDR2 YFSETQ. This CDR3 contains 15 residues.

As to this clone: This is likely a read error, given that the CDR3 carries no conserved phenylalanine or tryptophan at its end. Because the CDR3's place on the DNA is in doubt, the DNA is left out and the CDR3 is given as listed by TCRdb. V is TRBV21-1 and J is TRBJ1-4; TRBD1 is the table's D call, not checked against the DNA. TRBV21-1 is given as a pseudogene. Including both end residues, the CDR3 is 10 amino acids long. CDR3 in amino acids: CASSPHRDPG.

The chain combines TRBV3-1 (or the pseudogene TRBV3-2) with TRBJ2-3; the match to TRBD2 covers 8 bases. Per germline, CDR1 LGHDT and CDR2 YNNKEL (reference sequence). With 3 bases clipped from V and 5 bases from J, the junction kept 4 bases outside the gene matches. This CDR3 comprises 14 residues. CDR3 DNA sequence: TGTGCCAGCAGCCAGCGGGGGGCCGGAGATACGCAGTATTTT. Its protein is CASSQRGAGDTQYF.

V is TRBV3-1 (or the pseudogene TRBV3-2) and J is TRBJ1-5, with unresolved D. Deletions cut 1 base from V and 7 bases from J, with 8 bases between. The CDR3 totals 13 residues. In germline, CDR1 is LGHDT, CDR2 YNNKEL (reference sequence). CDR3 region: CASSQGLEQPQHF. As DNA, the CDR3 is TGTGCCAGCAGCCAAGGACTTGAGCAGCCCCAGCATTTT.

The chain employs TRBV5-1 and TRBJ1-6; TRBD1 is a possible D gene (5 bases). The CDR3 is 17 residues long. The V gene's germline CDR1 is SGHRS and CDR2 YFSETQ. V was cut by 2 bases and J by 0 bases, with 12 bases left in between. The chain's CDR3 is CASSFAGDSSYNSPLHF. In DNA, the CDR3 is TGCGCCAGCAGCTTTGCGGGGGATAGCTCCTATAATTCACCCCTCCACTTT.

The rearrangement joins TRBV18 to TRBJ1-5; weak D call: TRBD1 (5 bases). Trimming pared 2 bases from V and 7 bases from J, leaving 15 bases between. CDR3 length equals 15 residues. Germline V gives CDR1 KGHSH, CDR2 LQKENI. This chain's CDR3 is CASSPNFDGGQPQHF. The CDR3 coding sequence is TGTGCCAGCTCACCAAATTTTGATGGGGGGCAGCCCCAGCATTTT.

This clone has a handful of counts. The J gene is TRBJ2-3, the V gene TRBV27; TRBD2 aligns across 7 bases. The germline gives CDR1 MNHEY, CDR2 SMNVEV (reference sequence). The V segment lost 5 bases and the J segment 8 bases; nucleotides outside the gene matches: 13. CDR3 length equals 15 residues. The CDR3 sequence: CASSQPVSGDGTQYF. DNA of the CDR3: TGTGCCAGCAGTCAACCGGTGAGCGGGGATGGTACGCAGTATTTT.

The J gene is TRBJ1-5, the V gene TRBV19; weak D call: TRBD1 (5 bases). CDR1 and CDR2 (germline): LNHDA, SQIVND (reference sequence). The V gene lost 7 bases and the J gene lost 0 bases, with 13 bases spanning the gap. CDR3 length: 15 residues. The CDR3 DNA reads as TGTGCCAGTAATCTGCAGGGTTATAGCAATCAGCCCCAGCATTTT. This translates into CASNLQGYSNQPQHF.

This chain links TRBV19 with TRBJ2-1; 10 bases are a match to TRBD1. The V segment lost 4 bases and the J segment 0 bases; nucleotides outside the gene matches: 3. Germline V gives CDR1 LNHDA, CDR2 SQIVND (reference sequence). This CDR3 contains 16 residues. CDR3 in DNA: TGTGCCAGTAGTAGGGGACAGGGGTTCTCCTACAATGAGCAGTTCTTC. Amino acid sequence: CASSRGQGFSYNEQFF.

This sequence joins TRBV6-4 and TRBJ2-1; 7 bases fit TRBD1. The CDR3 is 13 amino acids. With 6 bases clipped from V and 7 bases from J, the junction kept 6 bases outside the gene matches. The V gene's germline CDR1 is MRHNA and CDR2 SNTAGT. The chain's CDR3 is CASSPGTANEQFF. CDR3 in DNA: TGTGCCAGCAGCCCCGGGACAGCAAATGAGCAGTTCTTC.

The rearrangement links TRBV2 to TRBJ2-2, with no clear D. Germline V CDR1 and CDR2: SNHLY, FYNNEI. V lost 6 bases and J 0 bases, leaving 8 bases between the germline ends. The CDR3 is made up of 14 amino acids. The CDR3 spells CASRIQPNTGELFF. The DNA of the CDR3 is TGTGCCAGCAGGATACAGCCGAACACCGGGGAGCTGTTTTTT.

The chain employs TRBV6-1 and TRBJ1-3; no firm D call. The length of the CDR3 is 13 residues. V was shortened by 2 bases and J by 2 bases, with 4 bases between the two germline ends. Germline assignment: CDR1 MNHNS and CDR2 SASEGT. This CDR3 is CASSENTGNTIYF. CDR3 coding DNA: TGTGCCAGCAGTGAAAACACTGGAAACACCATATATTTT.

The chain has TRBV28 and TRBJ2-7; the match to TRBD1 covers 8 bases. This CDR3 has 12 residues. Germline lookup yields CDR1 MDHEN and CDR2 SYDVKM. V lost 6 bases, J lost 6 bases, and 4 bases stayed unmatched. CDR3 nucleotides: TGTGCCAGCAGCACAGGGGGAACCGAGCAGTACGTC. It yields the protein CASSTGGTEQYV.

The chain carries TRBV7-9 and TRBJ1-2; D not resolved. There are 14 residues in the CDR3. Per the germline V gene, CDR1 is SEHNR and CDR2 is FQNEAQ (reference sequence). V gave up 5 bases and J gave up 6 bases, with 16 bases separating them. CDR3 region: CASSLNGGIHGYTF. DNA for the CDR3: TGTGCCAGCAGCCTCAATGGCGGTATACATGGCTACACCTTC.

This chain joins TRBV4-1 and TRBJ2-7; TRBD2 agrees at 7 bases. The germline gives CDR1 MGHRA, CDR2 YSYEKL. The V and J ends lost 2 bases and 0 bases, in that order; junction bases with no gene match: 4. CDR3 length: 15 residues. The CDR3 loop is CASSQSPGGSYEQYF. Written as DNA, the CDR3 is TGCGCCAGCAGCCAAAGCCCGGGGGGCTCCTACGAGCAGTACTTC.

CDR3 protein: CASSRQGAGETQYF. The CDR3 coding sequence is TGTGCCAGCAGCCGACAGGGGGCGGGGGAGACCCAGTACTTC. V gene TRBV5-4 combines with J gene TRBJ2-5; 10 positions agree with TRBD1. Trimming at V came to 4 bases and at J to 5 bases, leaving 5 bases not matched to a gene. From germline, CDR1 is SGHNT and CDR2 YYREEE (reference sequence). CDR3 length: 14 amino acids.

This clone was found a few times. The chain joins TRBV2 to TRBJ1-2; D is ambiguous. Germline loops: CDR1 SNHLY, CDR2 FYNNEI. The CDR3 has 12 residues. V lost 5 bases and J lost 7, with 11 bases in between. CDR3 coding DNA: TGTGCCAGCAGTTACGGGAGTGGTGGCTACACCTTC. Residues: CASSYGSGGYTF.

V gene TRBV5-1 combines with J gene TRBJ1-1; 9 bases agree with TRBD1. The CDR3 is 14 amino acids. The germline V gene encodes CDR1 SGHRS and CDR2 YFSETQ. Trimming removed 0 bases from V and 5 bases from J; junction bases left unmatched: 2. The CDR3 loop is CASSLADRGTEAFF. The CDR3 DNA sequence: TGCGCCAGCAGCTTGGCCGACAGGGGGACTGAAGCTTTCTTT.

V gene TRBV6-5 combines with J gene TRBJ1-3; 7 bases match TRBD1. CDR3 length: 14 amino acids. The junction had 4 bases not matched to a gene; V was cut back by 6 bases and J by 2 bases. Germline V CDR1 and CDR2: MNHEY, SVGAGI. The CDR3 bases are TGTGCCAGCAGGGGGCAGGGGGCTGGAAACACCATATATTTT. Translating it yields CASRGQGAGNTIYF.

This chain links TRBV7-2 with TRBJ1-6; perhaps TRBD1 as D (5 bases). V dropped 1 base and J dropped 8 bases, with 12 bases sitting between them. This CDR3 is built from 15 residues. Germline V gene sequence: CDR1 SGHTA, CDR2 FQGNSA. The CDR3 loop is CASSLGPGQDSPLHF. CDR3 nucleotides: TGTGCCAGCAGCTTAGGGCCAGGGCAGGATTCACCCCTCCACTTT.

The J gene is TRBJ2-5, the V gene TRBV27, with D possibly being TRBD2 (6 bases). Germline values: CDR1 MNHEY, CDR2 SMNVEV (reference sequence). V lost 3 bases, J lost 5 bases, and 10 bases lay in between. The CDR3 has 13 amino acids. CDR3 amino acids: CASSFAGRETQYF. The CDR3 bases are TGTGCCAGCAGTTTTGCAGGGAGGGAGACCCAGTACTTC.

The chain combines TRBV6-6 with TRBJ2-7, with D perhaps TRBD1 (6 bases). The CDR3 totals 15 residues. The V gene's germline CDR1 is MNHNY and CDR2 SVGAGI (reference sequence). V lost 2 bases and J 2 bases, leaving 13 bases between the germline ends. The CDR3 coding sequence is TGTGCCAGCAGTTACGGACAGCACTCAACCTACGAGCAGTACGTC. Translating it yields CASSYGQHSTYEQYV.

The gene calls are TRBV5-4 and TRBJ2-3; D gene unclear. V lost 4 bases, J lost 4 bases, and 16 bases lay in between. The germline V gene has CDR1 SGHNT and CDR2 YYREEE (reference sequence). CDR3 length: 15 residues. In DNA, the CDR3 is TGTGCCAGCAGCGTTCAACTGGATCGGGCAGATACGCAGTATTTT. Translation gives CASSVQLDRADTQYF. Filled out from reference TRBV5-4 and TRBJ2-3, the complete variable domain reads ETGVTQSPTHLIKTRGQQVTLRCSSQSGHNTVSWYQQALGQGPQFIFQYYREEENGRGNFPPRFSGLQFPNYSSELNVNALELDDSALYLCASSVQLDRADTQYFGPGTRLTVL.

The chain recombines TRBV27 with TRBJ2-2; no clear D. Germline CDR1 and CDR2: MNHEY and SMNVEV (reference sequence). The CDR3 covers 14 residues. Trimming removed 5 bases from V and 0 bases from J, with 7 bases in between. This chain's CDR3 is CASSTSSNTGELFF. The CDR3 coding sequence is TGTGCCAGCAGTACCAGTTCGAACACCGGGGAGCTGTTTTTT.

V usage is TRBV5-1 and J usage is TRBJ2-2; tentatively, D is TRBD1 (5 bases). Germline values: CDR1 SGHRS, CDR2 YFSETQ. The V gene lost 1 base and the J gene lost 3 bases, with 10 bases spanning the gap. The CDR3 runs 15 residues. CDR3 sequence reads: CASSLLGADTGELFF. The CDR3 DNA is TGCGCCAGCAGCTTGCTAGGGGCGGACACCGGGGAGCTGTTTTTT.

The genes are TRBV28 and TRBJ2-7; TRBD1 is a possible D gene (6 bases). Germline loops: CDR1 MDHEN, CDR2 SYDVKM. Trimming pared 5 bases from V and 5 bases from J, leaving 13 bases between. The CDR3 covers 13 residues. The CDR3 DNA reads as TGTGCCAGCAGTCTCAACAGGGACGACGAGCAGTACGTC. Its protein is CASSLNRDDEQYV.

CDR3 DNA: TGCGCCAGCAGCCAAGACTCGGGGATCGGCACTGAAGCTTTCTTT. Translation gives CASSQDSGIGTEAFF. The chain uses TRBV4-1 and TRBJ1-1; D gene unclear. Looked up from germline, CDR1 is MGHRA and CDR2 is YSYEKL. The CDR3 loop spans 15 amino acids. The V end lost 0 bases, the J end lost 4 bases, and 12 bases lay between the germline ends.

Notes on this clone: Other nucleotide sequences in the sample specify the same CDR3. CDR3 in amino acids: CASSSGQGGSYEQYF. As DNA, the CDR3 is TGTGCCAGTAGTTCGGGTCAGGGAGGTTCCTACGAGCAGTACTTC. This chain links TRBV19 with TRBJ2-7; a possible D gene is TRBD2 (6 bases). The V end lost 5 bases, the J end lost 1 base, and 15 bases lay between the germline ends. CDR3 length: 15 residues. Germline CDR1 reads LNHDA; CDR2 reads SQIVND (reference sequence).

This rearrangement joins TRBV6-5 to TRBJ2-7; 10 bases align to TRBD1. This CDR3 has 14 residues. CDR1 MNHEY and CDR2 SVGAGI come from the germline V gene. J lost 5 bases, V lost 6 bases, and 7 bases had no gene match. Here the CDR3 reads CASSPDRGLDEQYF. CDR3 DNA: TGTGCCAGCAGCCCCGACAGGGGGCTGGACGAGCAGTACTTC.

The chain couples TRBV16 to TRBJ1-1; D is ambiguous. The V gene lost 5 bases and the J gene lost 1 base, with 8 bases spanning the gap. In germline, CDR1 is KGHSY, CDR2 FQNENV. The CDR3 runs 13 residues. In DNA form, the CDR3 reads TGTGCCAGCAGCTACACAGAGAACACTGAAGCTTTCTTT. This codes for CASSYTENTEAFF.

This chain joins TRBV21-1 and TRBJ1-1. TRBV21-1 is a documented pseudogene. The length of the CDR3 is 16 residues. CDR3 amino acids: CASSKPGGPGNTEAFF. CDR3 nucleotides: TGTGCCAGCAGCAAACCGGGCGGGCCGGGGAACACTGAAGCTTTCTTT.

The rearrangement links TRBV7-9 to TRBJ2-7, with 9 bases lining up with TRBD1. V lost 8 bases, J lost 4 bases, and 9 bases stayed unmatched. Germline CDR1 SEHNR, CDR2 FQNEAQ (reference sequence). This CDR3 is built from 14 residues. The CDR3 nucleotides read TGTGCCAGCCAAGGTCCGGGACAGGGTTACGAGCAGTACTTC. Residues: CASQGPGQGYEQYF.